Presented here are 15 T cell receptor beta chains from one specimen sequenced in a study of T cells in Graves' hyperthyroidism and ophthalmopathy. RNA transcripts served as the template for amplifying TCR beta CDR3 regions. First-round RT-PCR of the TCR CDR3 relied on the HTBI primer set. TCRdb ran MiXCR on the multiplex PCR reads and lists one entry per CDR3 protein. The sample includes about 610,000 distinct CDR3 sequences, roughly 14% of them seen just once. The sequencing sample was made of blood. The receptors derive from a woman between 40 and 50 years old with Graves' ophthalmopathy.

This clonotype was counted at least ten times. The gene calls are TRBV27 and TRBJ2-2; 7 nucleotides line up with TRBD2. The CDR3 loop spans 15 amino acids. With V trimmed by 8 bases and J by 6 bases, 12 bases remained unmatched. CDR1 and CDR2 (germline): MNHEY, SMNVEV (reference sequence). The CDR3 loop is CASQTSPLIAGELFF. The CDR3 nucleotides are TGTGCCAGCCAGACTAGCCCTCTGATTGCCGGGGAGCTGTTTTTT.

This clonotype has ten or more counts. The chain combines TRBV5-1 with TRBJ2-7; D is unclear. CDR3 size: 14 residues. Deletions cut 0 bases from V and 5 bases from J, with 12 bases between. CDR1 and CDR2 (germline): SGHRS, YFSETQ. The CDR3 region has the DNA TGCGCCAGCAGCTTGGGAGGTGGAATCCACGAGCAGTACTTC. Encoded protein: CASSLGGGIHEQYF.

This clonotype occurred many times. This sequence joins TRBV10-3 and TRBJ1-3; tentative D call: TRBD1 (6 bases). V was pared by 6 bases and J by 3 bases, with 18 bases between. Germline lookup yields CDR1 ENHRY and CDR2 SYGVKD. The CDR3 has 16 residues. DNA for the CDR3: TGTGCCATCAGCCAGATTTCAGGGGCCGGTGGAAACACCATATATTTT. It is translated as CAISQISGAGGNTIYF.

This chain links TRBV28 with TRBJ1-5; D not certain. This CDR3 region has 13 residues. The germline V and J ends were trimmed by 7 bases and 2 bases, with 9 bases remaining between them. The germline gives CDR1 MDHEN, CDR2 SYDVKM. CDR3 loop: CASTSQGNQPQHF. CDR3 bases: TGTGCCAGCACCTCCCAAGGCAATCAGCCCCAGCATTTT.

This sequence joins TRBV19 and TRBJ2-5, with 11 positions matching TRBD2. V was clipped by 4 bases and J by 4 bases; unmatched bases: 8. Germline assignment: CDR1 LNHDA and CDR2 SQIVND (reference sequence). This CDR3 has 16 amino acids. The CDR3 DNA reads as TGTGCCAGTAGTAACCTTCTAGCGGGAGGTGTAGAGACCCAGTACTTC. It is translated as CASSNLLAGGVETQYF.

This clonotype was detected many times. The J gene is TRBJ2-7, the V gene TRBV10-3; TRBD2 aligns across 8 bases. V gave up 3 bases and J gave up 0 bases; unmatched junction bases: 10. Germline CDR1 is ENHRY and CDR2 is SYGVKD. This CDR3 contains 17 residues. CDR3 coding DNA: TGTGCCATCAGTGACCCCACTAGCGGCGCATACTCCTACGAGCAGTACTTC. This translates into CAISDPTSGAYSYEQYF.

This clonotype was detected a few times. CDR3 bases: TGCAGTGCTCCGCCCCGCGCCGGGACCCAGTACTTC. Encoded protein: CSAPPRAGTQYF. The gene calls are TRBV20-1 and TRBJ2-5; unclear D gene. V dropped 5 bases and J dropped 7 bases, with 14 bases sitting between them. CDR3 length: 12 residues. Germline V CDR1 and CDR2: DFQATT, SNEGSKA (reference sequence).

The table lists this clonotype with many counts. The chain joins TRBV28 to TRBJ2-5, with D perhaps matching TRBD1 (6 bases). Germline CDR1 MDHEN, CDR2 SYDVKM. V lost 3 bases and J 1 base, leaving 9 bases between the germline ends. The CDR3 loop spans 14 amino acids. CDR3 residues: CASSFQGTQETQYF. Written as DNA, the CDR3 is TGTGCCAGCAGTTTCCAGGGGACCCAAGAGACCCAGTACTTC.

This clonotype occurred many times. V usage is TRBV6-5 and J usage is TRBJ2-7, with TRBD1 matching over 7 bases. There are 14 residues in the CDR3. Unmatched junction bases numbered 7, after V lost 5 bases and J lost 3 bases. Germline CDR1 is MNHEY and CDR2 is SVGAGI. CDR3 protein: CASSTDRVGYEQYF. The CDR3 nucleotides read TGTGCCAGCAGTACCGACAGGGTGGGCTACGAGCAGTACTTC.

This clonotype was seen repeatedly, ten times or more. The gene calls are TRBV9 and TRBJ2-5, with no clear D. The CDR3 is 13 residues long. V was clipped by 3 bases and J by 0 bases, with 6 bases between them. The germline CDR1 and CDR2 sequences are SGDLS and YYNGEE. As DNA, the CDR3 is TGTGCCAGCAGCGATGACAACCAAGAGACCCAGTACTTC. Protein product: CASSDDNQETQYF.

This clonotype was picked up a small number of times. CDR3 protein: CASASPAGSKGYEQYF. The CDR3 DNA follows: TGTGCCAGCGCTAGCCCAGCCGGGTCAAAGGGTTACGAGCAGTACTTC. V is TRBV6-1 and J is TRBJ2-7; weak D call: TRBD2 (5 bases). The germline V gene has CDR1 MNHNS and CDR2 SASEGT. This CDR3 has 16 amino acids. V lost 8 bases, J lost 4 bases, and 24 bases lay in between.

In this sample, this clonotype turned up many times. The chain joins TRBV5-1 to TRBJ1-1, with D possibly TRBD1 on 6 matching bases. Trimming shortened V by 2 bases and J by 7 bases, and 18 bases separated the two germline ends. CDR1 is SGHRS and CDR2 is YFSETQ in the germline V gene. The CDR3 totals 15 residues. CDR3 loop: CASSLTGIGSGEAFF. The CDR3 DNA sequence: TGCGCCAGCAGCTTAACAGGGATCGGGTCGGGTGAAGCTTTCTTT.

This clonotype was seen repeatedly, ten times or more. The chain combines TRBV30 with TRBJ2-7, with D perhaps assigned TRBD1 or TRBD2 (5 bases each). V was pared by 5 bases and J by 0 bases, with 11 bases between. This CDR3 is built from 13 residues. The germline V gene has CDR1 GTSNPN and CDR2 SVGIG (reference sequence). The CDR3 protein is CAWDPGPSYEQYF. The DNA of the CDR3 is TGTGCCTGGGACCCGGGGCCCTCCTACGAGCAGTACTTC.

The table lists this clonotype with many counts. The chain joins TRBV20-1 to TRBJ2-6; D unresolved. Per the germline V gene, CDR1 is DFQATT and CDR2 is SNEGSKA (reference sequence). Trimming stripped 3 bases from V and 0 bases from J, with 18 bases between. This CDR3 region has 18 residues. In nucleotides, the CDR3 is TGCAGTGCTAGCGGTGGTATCAACTCCCGCTCTGGGGCCAACGTCCTGACTTTC. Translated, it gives CSASGGINSRSGANVLTF.

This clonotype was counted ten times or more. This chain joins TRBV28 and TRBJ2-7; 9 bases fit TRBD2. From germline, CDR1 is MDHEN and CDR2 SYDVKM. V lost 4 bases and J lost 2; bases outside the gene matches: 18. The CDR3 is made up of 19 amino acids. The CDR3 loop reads CASSSLLFLAGQMPYEQYF. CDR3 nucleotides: TGTGCCAGCAGTTCCTTGTTGTTTCTAGCGGGACAGATGCCCTACGAGCAGTACTTC.